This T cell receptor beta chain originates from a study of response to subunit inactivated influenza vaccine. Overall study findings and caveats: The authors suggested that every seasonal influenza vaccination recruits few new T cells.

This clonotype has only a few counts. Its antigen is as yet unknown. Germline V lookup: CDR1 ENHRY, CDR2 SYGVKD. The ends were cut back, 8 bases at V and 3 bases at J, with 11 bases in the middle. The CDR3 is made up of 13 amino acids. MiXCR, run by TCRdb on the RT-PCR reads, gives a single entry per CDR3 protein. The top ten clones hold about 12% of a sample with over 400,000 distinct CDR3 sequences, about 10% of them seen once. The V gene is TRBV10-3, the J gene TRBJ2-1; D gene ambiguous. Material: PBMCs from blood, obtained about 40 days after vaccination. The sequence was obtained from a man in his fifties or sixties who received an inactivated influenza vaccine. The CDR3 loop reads CAIAERDYNEQFF. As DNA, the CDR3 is TGTGCCATCGCCGAGCGAGACTACAATGAGCAGTTCTTC.